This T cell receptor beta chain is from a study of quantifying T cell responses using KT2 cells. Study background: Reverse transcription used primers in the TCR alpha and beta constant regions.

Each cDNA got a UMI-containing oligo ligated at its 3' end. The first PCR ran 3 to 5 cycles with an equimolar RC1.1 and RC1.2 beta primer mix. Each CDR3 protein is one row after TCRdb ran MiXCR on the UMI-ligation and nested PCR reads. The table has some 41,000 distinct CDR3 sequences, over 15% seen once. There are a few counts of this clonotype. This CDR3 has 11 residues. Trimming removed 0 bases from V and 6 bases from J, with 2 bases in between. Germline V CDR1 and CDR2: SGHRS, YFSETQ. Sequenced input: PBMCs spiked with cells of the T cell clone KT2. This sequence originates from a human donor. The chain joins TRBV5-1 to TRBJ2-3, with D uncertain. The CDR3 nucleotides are TGCGCCAGCAGCTTGGACGATACGCAGTATTTT. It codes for CASSLDDTQYF.